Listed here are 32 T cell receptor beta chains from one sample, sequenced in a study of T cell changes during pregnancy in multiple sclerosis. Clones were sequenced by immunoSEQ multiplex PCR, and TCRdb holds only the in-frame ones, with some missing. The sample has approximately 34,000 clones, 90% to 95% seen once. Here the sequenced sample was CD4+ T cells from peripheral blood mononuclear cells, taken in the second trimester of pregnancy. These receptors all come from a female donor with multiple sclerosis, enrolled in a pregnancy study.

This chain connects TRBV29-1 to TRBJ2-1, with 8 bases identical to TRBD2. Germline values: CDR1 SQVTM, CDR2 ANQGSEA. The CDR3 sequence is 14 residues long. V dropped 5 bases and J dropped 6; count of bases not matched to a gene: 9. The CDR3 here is CSVLREGLGNEQFF. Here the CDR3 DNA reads TGCAGCGTTCTACGGGAGGGCTTAGGCAATGAGCAGTTCTTC.

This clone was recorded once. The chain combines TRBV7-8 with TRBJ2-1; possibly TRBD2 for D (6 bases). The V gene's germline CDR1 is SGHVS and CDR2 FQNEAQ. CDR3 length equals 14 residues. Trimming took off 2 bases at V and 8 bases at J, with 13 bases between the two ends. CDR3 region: CASSLREIHDEQFF. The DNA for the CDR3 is TGTGCCAGCAGCTTACGGGAGATCCACGATGAGCAGTTCTTC.

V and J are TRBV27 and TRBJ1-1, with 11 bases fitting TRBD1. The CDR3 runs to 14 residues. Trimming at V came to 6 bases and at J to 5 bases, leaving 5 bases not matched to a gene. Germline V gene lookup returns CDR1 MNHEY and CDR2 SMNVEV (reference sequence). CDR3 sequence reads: CASSAGDRGTEAFF. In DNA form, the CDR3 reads TGTGCCAGCAGCGCTGGGGACAGGGGGACTGAAGCTTTCTTT.

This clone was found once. CDR3 sequence reads: CASSFRFEQYF. CDR3 nucleotides: TGTGCCAGCAGCTTCCGTTTCGAGCAGTACTTC. V and J are TRBV7-2 and TRBJ2-7; D gene ambiguous. The V end was cut by 3 bases, the J end by 6 bases, with 6 bases between. The CDR3 runs to 11 residues. The V gene's germline CDR1 is SGHTA and CDR2 FQGNSA.

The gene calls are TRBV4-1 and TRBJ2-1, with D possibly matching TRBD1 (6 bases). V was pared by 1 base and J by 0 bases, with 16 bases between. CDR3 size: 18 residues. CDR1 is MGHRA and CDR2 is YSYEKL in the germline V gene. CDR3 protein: CASSQGIRGSSSYNEQFF. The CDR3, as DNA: TGCGCCAGCAGCCAAGGGATTAGGGGGTCAAGCTCCTACAATGAGCAGTTCTTC.

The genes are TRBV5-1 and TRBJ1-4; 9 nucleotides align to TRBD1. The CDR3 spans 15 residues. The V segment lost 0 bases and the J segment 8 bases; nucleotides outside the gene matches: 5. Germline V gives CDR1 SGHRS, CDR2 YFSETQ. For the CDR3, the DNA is TGCGCCAGCAGCTTGGAGACAGGGGGGAGCGAAAAACTGTTTTTT. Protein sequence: CASSLETGGSEKLFF.

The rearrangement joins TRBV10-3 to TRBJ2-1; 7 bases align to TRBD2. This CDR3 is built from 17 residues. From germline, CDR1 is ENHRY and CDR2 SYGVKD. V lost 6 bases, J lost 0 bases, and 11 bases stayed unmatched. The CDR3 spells CAIRNILAPSSYNEQFF. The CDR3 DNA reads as TGTGCCATCAGAAACATACTAGCGCCGAGCTCCTACAATGAGCAGTTCTTC.

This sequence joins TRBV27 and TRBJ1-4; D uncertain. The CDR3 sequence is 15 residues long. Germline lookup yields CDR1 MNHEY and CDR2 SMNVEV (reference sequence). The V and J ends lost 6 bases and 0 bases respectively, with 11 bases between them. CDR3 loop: CASSLVATTNEKLFF. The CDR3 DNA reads TGTGCCAGCAGCCTAGTGGCAACAACTAATGAAAAACTGTTTTTT.

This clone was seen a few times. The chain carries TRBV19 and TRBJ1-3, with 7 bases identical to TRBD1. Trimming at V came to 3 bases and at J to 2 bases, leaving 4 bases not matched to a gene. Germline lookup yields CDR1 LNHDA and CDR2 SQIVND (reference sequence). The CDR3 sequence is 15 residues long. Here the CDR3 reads CASSIGTVPGNTIYF. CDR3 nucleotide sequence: TGTGCCAGTAGTATCGGGACAGTGCCTGGAAACACCATATATTTT.

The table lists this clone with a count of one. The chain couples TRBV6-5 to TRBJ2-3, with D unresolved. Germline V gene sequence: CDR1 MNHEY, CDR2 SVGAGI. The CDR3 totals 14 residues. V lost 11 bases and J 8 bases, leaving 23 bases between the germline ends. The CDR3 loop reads CALSLGSSSGTQYF. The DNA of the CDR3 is TGTGCCCTTAGCTTAGGCAGCAGCTCGGGTACGCAGTATTTT.

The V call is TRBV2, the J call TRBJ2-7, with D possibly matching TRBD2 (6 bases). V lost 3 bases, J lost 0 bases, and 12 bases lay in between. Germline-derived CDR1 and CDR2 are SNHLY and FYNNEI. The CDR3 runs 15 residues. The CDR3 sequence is CASSEGGGGSYEQYF. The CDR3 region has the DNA TGTGCCAGCAGTGAGGGGGGTGGGGGCTCCTACGAGCAGTACTTC.

CDR3 coding DNA: TGTGCCAGCAGCCTCGGACTTAGCGGCGACAATGAGCAGTTCTTC. Translation: CASSLGLSGDNEQFF. The chain carries TRBV7-7 and TRBJ2-1, with D possibly TRBD2 on 6 matching bases. CDR1 SSHAT and CDR2 FNYEAQ come from the germline V gene (reference sequence). V lost 5 bases and J 5 bases, leaving 16 bases between the germline ends. This CDR3 comprises 15 residues.

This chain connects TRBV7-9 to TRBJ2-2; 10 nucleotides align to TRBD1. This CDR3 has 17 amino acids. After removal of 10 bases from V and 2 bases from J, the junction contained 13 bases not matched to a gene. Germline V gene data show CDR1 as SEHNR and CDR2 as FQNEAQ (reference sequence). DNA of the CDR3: TGTGCCACCATCGACCGGGACAGGGGACGAAACACCGGGGAGCTGTTTTTT. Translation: CATIDRDRGRNTGELFF. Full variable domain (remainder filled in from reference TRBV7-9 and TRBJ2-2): DTGVSQNPRHKITKRGQNVTFRCDPISEHNRLYWYRQTLGQGPEFLTYFQNEAQLEKSRLLSDRFSAERPKGSFSTLEIQRTEQGDSAMYLCATIDRDRGRNTGELFFGEGSRLTVL.

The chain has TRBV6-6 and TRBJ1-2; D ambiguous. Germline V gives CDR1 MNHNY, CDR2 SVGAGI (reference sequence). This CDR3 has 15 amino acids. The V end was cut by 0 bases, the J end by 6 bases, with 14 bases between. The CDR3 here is CASSYSPPGTHGYTF. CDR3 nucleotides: TGTGCCAGCAGTTACTCGCCCCCAGGTACCCATGGCTACACCTTC.

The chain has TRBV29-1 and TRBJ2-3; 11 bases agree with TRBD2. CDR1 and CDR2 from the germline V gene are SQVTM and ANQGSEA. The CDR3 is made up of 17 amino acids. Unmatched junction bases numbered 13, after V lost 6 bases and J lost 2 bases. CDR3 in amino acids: CSVLRRKLAGDTDTQYF. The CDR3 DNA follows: TGCAGCGTCCTTAGGAGGAAACTAGCGGGAGACACAGATACGCAGTATTTT.

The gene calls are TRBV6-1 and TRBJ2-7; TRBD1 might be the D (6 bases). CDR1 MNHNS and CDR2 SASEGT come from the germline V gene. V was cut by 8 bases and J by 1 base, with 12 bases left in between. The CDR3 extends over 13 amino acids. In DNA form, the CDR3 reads TGTGCCAGCGCAAAGGGGGAGTCCTACGAGCAGTACTTC. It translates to CASAKGESYEQYF.

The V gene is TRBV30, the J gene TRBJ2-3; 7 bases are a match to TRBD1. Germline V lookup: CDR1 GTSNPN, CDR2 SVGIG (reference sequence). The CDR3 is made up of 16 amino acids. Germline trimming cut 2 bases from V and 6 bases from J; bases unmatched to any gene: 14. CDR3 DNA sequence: TGTGCCTGGAGTCCAGTCGATACAGGGGTTCGGGATACGCAGTATTTT. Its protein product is CAWSPVDTGVRDTQYF.

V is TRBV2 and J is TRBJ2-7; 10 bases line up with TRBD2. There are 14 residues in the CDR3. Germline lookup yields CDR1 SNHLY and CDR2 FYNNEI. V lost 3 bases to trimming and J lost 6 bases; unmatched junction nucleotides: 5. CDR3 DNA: TGTGCCAGCAGTGAGGGGCTAGCGGGAGCCGAGCAGTACTTC. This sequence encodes CASSEGLAGAEQYF. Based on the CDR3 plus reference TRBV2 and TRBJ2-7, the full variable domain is EPEVTQTPSHQVTQMGQEVILRCVPISNHLYFYWYRQILGQKVEFLVSFYNNEISEKSEIFDDQFSVERPDGSNFTLKIRSTKLEDSAMYFCASSEGLAGAEQYFGPGTRLTVT.

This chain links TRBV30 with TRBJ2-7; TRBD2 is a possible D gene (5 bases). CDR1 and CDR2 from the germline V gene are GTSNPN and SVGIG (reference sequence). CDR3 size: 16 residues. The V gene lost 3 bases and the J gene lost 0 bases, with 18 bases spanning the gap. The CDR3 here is CAWRGLGRERSYEQYF. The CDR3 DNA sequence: TGTGCCTGGAGGGGATTAGGACGGGAACGCTCCTACGAGCAGTACTTC.

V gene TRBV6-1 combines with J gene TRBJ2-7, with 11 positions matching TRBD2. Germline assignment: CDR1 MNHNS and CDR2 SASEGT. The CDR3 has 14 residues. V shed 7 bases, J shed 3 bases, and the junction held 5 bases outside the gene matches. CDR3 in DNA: TGTGCCAGCATTACCGGGACTAGCGGCTACGAGCAGTACTTC. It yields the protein CASITGTSGYEQYF.

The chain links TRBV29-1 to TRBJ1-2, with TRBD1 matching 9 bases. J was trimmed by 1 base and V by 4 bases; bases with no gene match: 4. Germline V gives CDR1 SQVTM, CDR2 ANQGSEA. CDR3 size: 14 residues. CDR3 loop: CSVVGQGFNYGYTF. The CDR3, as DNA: TGCAGCGTTGTAGGACAGGGGTTTAACTATGGCTACACCTTC.

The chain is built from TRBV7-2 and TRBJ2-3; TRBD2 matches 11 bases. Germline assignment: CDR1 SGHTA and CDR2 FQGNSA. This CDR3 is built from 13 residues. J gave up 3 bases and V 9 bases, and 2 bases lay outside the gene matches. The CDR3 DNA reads TGTGCCAGTAGCGGGAGGGTTACAGATACGCAGTATTTT. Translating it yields CASSGRVTDTQYF.

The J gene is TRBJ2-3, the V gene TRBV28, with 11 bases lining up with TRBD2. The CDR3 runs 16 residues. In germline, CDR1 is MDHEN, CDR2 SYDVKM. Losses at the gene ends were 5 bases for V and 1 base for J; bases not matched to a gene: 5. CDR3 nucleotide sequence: TGTGCCAGCAGTCGACCGGGACTAGCGGGCACAGATACGCAGTATTTT. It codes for CASSRPGLAGTDTQYF.

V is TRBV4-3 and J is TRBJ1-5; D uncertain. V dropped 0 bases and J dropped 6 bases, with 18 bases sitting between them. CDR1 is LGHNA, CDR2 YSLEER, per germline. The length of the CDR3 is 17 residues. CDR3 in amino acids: CASSQEWKVSVAQPQHF. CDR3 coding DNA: TGCGCCAGCAGCCAAGAATGGAAGGTTAGCGTAGCTCAGCCCCAGCATTTT.

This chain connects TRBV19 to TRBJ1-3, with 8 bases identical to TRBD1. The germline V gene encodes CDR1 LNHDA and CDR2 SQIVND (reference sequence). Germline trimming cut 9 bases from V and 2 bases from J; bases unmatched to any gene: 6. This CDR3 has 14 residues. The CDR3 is CASAKTGAGNTIYF. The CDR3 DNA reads TGTGCCAGCGCCAAGACAGGGGCTGGAAACACCATATATTTT.

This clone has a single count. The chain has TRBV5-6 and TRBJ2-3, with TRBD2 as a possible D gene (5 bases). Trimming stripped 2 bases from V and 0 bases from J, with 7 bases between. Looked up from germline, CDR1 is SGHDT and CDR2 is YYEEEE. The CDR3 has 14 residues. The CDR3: CASSFGISTDTQYF. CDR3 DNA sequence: TGTGCCAGCAGCTTCGGGATCAGCACAGATACGCAGTATTTT.

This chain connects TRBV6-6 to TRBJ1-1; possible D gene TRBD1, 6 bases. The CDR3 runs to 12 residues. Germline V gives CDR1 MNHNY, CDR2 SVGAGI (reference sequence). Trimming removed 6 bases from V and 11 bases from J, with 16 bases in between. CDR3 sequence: CASSIGQSEAFF. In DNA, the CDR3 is TGTGCCAGCAGCATCGGACAGTCCGAGGCTTTCTTT.

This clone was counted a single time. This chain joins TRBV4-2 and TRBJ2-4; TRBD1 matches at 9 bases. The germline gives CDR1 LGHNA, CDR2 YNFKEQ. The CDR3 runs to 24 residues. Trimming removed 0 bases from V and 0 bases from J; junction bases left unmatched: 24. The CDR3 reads CASSQDWYGTGFWGSLIAKNIQYF. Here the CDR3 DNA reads TGTGCCAGCAGCCAAGATTGGTACGGGACAGGGTTTTGGGGGTCGCTGATAGCCAAAAACATTCAGTACTTC.

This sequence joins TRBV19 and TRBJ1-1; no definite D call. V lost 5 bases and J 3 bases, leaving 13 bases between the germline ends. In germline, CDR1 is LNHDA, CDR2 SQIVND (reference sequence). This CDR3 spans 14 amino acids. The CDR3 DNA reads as TGTGCCAGTAGTGCCTCCCCGGCGGACACTGAAGCTTTCTTT. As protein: CASSASPADTEAFF.

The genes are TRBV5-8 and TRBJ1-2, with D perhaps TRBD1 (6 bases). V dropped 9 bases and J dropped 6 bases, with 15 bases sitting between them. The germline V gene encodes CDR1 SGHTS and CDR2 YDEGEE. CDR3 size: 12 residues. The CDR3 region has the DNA TGTGCCACTGGACAGCGGATCCATGGCTACACCTTC. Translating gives CATGQRIHGYTF.

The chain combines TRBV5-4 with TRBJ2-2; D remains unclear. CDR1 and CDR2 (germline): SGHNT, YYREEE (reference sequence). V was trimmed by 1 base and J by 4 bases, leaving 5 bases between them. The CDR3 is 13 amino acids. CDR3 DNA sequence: TGTGCCAGCAGCTTGTCCGGCACCGGGGAGCTGTTTTTT. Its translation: CASSLSGTGELFF.

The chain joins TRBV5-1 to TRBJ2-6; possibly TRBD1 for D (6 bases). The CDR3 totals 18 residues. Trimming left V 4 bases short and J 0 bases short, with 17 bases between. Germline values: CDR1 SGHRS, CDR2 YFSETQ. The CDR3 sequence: CASSRNGGTGSGANVLTF. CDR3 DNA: TGCGCCAGCAGCCGCAATGGGGGCACAGGCTCTGGGGCCAACGTCCTGACTTTC.